The entry that follows covers one T cell receptor beta chain sequence. Its binding antigen is unknown. Base-call qualities are not available, and no considerably larger clone is one nucleotide away. From the germline V gene, CDR1 is MNHNS and CDR2 is SASEGT. The cysteine opens and the phenylalanine closes a CDR3 of 12 amino acids. The read is trimmed to its CDR3 DNA, 36 bases read in frame from base 1. The V and J ends are trimmed by 6 bases and 2 bases, leaving 7 bases between them. The donors belonged to the validation cohort of over a hundred subjects, which was separate from the roughly 670-subject first cohort. Libraries were constructed by the immunoSEQ multiplex PCR assay. The authors' pipeline ran thus. A statistical classification framework was built for diagnosing cytomegalovirus status from the catalog of TCR beta chain sequences. Entries here come from immuneACCESS through TCRdb and include only in-frame sequences with V and J called. Some clones fail to appear in such tables; in the studies checked, an unresolved V gene covers under half of the shortfall, and the cause of the remainder is unknown. The V and J calls and clone size were taken over from that table, and D and trimming were inferred from the DNA. For this sample there are about 130,000 clones; about 80% appear just once. The ten most abundant clones make up 30% of the sample.

The sample comes from a study of cytomegalovirus exposure and HLA in healthy donors (dated by TCRdb to 2017 to 2019). Study-wide context: According to a later analysis, one platform produced both the approximately 110 validation repertoires and the 666 repertoires of the first cohort. The study aimed to test whether signatures of past pathogen exposure could be identified by cataloging public T cell receptors. Besides the first cohort of approximately 710 subjects, a separate validation cohort made up of some 110 different subjects was used. The study combined high-throughput TCR immunosequencing, statistical association of individual TCRs with disease status, and machine learning to predict cytomegalovirus infection status.

Results and caveats for the whole study, not just this receptor: Most TCR sequences were seen in very few donors, while some public TCRs were found in many individuals. The validation cohort had no HLA typing available for a later analysis, so co-occurrence within that cohort was assessed over all 120 or so repertoires. In a later analysis, TCRs clustered in the first cohort were found to also tend to co-occur in the approximately 110 validation repertoires, with 90% to 95% of cluster scores above 0. According to the authors, the approach could potentially be generalized to other disease states and immunological phenotypes. The classifier was reported to diagnose cytomegalovirus status with high specificity and sensitivity in both the original cohort and the validation cohort. In vitro tests confirmed that a few of the cytomegalovirus-associated TCR beta chains recognize cytomegalovirus antigens. The study gave a list of about 150 TCR beta chains associated with cytomegalovirus.

The origin of this receptor is a man between 25 and 39 years old in good health and CMV-seropositive. The chain is made from TRBV6-1 and TRBJ1-2, with a tentative D gene TRBD1 over 5 matching bases. Sequences were obtained from PBMCs. The DNA sequence reads TGTGCCAGCAGATCAGGGAACTATGGCTACACCTTC. It translates as CASRSGNYGYTF.